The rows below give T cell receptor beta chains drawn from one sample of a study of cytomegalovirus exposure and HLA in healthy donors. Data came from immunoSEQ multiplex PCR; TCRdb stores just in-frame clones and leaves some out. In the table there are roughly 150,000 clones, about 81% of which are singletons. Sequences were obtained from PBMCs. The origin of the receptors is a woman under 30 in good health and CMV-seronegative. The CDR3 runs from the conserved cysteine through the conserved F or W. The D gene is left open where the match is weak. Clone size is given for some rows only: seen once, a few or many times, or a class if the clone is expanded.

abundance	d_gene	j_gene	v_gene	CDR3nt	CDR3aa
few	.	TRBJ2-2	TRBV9	TGTGCCAGCAGCGTGCTAGCCACGAACACCGGGGAGCTGTTTTTT	CASSVLATNTGELFF
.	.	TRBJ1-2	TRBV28	TGTGCCAGCAGTTCGAACCCGGACACATACTATGGCTACACCTTC	CASSSNPDTYYGYTF
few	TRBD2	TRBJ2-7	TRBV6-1	TGTGCCAGCAGACGTGGGACTAGCGGGAGGTGGGAGTACTTC	CASRRGTSGRWEYF
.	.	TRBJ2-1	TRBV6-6	TGTGCCAGCACTCTGGCAGGGGCCGACGATGAGCAGTTCTTC	CASTLAGADDEQFF
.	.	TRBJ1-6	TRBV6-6	TGTGCCAGCAGTGCTCCGGTGGTCGGTTCACCCCTCCACTTT	CASSAPVVGSPLHF
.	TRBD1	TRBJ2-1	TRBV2	TGTGCCAGCACCTGGACAGGGGCCCCCAATGAGCAGTTCTTC	CASTWTGAPNEQFF
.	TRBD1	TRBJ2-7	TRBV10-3	TGTGCCATCAGTGAGTCACAGGGGTTCTCCTACGAGCAGTACTTC	CAISESQGFSYEQYF
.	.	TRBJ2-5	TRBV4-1	TGCGCCAGCAGCCCCGAGGCAGGGGCCTTCCAAGAGACCCAGTACTTC	CASSPEAGAFQETQYF
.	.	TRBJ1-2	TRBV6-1	TGTGCCAGCGGGCAGGGGTATGGCTACACCTTC	CASGQGYGYTF
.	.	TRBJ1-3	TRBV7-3	TGTGCCAGCAGCTTAACTGCGGGAGGAGGAAACACCATATATTTT	CASSLTAGGGNTIYF
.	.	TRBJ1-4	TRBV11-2	TGTGCCAGCAGCTTATTCCGCCCGGGCGGGGGATTAGGTGAAAAACTGTTTTTT	CASSLFRPGGGLGEKLFF
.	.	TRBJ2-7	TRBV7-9	TGTGCCAGCGGAGGACAGAGCTACGAGCAGTACTTC	CASGGQSYEQYF
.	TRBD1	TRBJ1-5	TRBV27	TGTGCCAGCAGTGTATCGACAGGGGTACTGCATTTT	CASSVSTGVLHF
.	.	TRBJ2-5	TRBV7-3	TGTGCCAGCAGCTCCTCAAGCGGGACAGGCCAAGAGACCCAGTACTTC	CASSSSSGTGQETQYF
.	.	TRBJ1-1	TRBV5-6	TGTGCCAGCAGCCCCGTCATGAGGGAACATGAAGCTTTCTTT	CASSPVMREHEAFF
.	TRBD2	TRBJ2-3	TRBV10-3	TGTGCCATCAGTGAGCGGGAGGCCGATACGCAGTATTTT	CAISEREADTQYF
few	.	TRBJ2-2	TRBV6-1	TGTGCCAGCAGCCTTCTGGGGGGGCAGTCCGGGGAGCTGTTTTTT	CASSLLGGQSGELFF